The 28 T cell receptor beta chains presented below share a single source sample, sequenced in a study of cytomegalovirus exposure and HLA in healthy donors. With 60 Vbeta and 13 Jbeta primers, the PCR was carried out. TCRdb keeps only in-frame clones here, not all; method: immunoSEQ multiplex PCR. The sample is made up of over 80,000 clones, and the top ten hold just over 5.5% of it. Sequenced sample: PBMCs. These receptors originate from a girl between 10 and 17 years old in good health and CMV-seropositive.

The J gene is TRBJ1-5, the V gene TRBV15; a weak D match, TRBD1 (5 bases). V lost 1 base, J lost 5 bases, and 9 bases lay in between. The CDR3 is 14 amino acids. Germline V gene lookup returns CDR1 LNHNV and CDR2 YYDKDF (reference sequence). CDR3 DNA: TGTGCCACCAGCAGAGGACAGAGAGATCAGCCCCAGCATTTT. It translates to CATSRGQRDQPQHF.

The chain combines TRBV11-2 with TRBJ1-1; no clear D. Trimming took 1 base from V and 0 from J, leaving 3 bases between them. This CDR3 is 13 amino acids long. CDR1 and CDR2 (germline): SGHAT, FQNNGV. CDR3 sequence: CASSLGLNTEAFF. The CDR3 DNA sequence: TGTGCCAGCAGCTTAGGGCTGAACACTGAAGCTTTCTTT. Full variable domain (outside the CDR3, taken from reference TRBV11-2 and TRBJ1-1): EAGVAQSPRYKIIEKRQSVAFWCNPISGHATLYWYQQILGQGPKLLIQFQNNGVVDDSQLPKDRFSAERLKGVDSTLKIQPAKLEDSAVYLCASSLGLNTEAFFGQGTRLTVV.

The chain couples TRBV18 to TRBJ1-1; D call uncertain. The CDR3 length is 14 residues. V lost 0 bases and J lost 0, with 5 bases in between. Germline CDR1 is KGHSH and CDR2 is LQKENI. The CDR3 DNA sequence: TGTGCCAGCTCACCACCGTTCATGAACACTGAAGCTTTCTTT. This translates into CASSPPFMNTEAFF.

The chain recombines TRBV27 with TRBJ1-6; 9 nucleotides line up with TRBD1. This CDR3 comprises 16 residues. Germline V gives CDR1 MNHEY, CDR2 SMNVEV (reference sequence). The J segment lost 9 bases and the V segment lost 4 bases, leaving 10 bases of the junction unmatched. The CDR3 spells CASSYGIGTGTSPLHF. The CDR3 DNA follows: TGTGCCAGCAGTTATGGGATCGGGACAGGGACTTCACCCCTCCACTTT.

The V and J genes are TRBV9 and TRBJ2-5, with no clear D. With 0 bases removed from V and 2 bases from J, the gap between germline ends came to 5 bases. Germline CDR1 reads SGDLS; CDR2 reads YYNGEE. This CDR3 is built from 13 residues. CDR3 coding DNA: TGTGCCAGCAGCGTAGGGCCTCAAGAGACCCAGTACTTC. Its translation: CASSVGPQETQYF.

This chain joins TRBV9 and TRBJ2-7, with D perhaps matching TRBD1 (5 bases). The CDR3 is 14 residues long. Trimming took off 4 bases at V and 3 bases at J, with 14 bases between the two ends. Germline loops: CDR1 SGDLS, CDR2 YYNGEE. This CDR3 reads CASSLGQGYYEQYF. CDR3 sequence (DNA): TGTGCCAGCAGCCTGGGGCAGGGTTACTACGAGCAGTACTTC.

The chain joins TRBV16 to TRBJ1-6, with 10 bases that match TRBD1. The CDR3 covers 14 residues. With V trimmed by 4 bases and J by 9 bases, 3 bases remained unmatched. Germline CDR1 is KGHSY and CDR2 is FQNENV. CDR3 DNA sequence: TGTGCCAGCAGCCTAGGGGACAGGGGTTCACCCCTCCACTTT. The encoded protein is CASSLGDRGSPLHF.

This chain joins TRBV4-3 and TRBJ2-7; D might be TRBD1 (5 bases). The CDR3 runs 15 residues. Trimming left V 4 bases short and J 2 bases short, with 15 bases between. Germline V lookup: CDR1 LGHNA, CDR2 YSLEER. The CDR3 is CASSPRQTAAYEQYF. CDR3 in DNA: TGCGCCAGCAGCCCTCGACAGACCGCGGCCTACGAGCAGTACTTC.

V usage is TRBV15 and J usage is TRBJ1-1, with 7 nucleotides matching TRBD1. The CDR3 covers 14 residues. Germline V CDR1 and CDR2: LNHNV, YYDKDF (reference sequence). V gave up 3 bases and J gave up 0 bases; unmatched junction bases: 1. The CDR3 DNA sequence: TGTGCCACCAGCAGTACAGGGGTGAACACTGAAGCTTTCTTT. This translates into CATSSTGVNTEAFF.

The rearrangement links TRBV9 to TRBJ2-2; D remains ambiguous. Between the trimmed V and J ends, which lost 0 bases and 7 bases, there was a span of 4 bases. Looked up from germline, CDR1 is SGDLS and CDR2 is YYNGEE. The CDR3 extends over 12 amino acids. CDR3: CASSVVFGELFF. In DNA, the CDR3 is TGTGCCAGCAGCGTAGTATTCGGGGAGCTGTTTTTT.

The chain joins TRBV4-2 to TRBJ1-1; D not resolved. The V gene's germline CDR1 is LGHNA and CDR2 YNFKEQ. Trimming removed 1 base at V and 2 bases at J, with 5 bases between. The CDR3 is 13 amino acids. The CDR3 loop reads CASSQVKNTEAFF. The CDR3 region has the DNA TGTGCCAGCAGCCAAGTCAAAAACACTGAAGCTTTCTTT.

The chain links TRBV13 to TRBJ2-7; D perhaps matches TRBD2 (8 bases). Germline V lookup: CDR1 PRHDT, CDR2 FYEKMQ (reference sequence). CDR3 length: 18 residues. V lost 6 bases and J lost 4, with 28 bases in between. The CDR3 region has the DNA TGTGCCAGCAGTGTTACCTTCGACAGGGCCCGGGGGGGTTACGAGCAGTACTTC. This sequence encodes CASSVTFDRARGGYEQYF.

J is TRBJ2-7 and V is TRBV9, with a possible D match to TRBD1 (6 bases). This CDR3 spans 14 amino acids. Germline CDR1 reads SGDLS; CDR2 reads YYNGEE. Trimming cost V 0 bases and J 5 bases, with 12 bases left between them. This CDR3 is CASSVGSQGNEQYF. CDR3 nucleotides: TGTGCCAGCAGCGTAGGGAGTCAGGGGAACGAGCAGTACTTC.

The genes are TRBV6-5 and TRBJ1-3; D is possibly TRBD1 (5 bases). The V gene lost 6 bases and the J gene lost 4 bases, with 13 bases spanning the gap. CDR1 is MNHEY and CDR2 is SVGAGI in the germline V gene. CDR3 length equals 14 residues. The CDR3 DNA reads as TGTGCCAGCAGGCCTGGGGCCTTGGGAAACACCATATATTTT. Encoded protein: CASRPGALGNTIYF.

The V call is TRBV6-5, the J call TRBJ1-4, with TRBD1 identical over 8 bases. Germline V gene lookup returns CDR1 MNHEY and CDR2 SVGAGI. Trimming at V came to 6 bases and at J to 7 bases, leaving 7 bases not matched to a gene. The CDR3 loop spans 14 amino acids. CDR3 bases: TGTGCCAGCAGCCCGGACAGGGAAGGTGAAAAACTGTTTTTT. This encodes CASSPDREGEKLFF.

The gene calls are TRBV5-1 and TRBJ1-1; D gene unclear. CDR3 length: 14 amino acids. Germline loops: CDR1 SGHRS, CDR2 YFSETQ. V was clipped by 5 bases and J by 0 bases, with 11 bases between them. The CDR3 reads CASSLEGLNTEAFF. The CDR3, as DNA: TGCGCCAGCAGTTTAGAGGGTTTGAACACTGAAGCTTTCTTT. The full variable domain, its missing parts supplied by reference TRBV5-1 and TRBJ1-1, is KAGVTQTPRYLIKTRGQQVTLSCSPISGHRSVSWYQQTPGQGLQFLFEYFSETQRNKGNFPGRFSGRQFSNSRSEMNVSTLELGDSALYLCASSLEGLNTEAFFGQGTRLTVV.

This chain links TRBV14 with TRBJ1-2, with 8 bases fitting TRBD1. With 4 bases clipped from V and 1 base from J, the junction kept 8 bases outside the gene matches. The CDR3 runs to 16 residues. Germline CDR1 is SGHDN and CDR2 is FVKESK. In nucleotides, the CDR3 is TGTGCCAGCAGCCCAGGGACAGGTTATCTTAACTATGGCTACACCTTC. It encodes CASSPGTGYLNYGYTF.

This rearrangement joins TRBV7-2 to TRBJ1-4, with 7 bases matching TRBD1. Per the germline V gene, CDR1 is SGHTA and CDR2 is FQGNSA. This CDR3 spans 14 amino acids. Losses at the gene ends were 5 bases for V and 8 bases for J; bases not matched to a gene: 8. In DNA, the CDR3 is TGTGCCAGCAGCGAAGGGGACAGCCCCGAAAAACTGTTTTTT. This gives the protein CASSEGDSPEKLFF.

This chain joins TRBV7-3 and TRBJ2-7; a possible D gene is TRBD2 (5 bases). The CDR3 contains 14 residues. The ends were cut back, 4 bases at V and 7 bases at J, with 17 bases in the middle. CDR1 is SGHTA and CDR2 is FQGTGA in the germline V gene. CDR3 bases: TGTGCCAGCAGCTCCTACGCGGGTTTTGGTGAGCAGTACTTC. Translation gives CASSSYAGFGEQYF.

The V gene is TRBV7-2, the J gene TRBJ1-1; a possible D gene is TRBD1 (6 bases). Trimming took off 7 bases at V and 3 bases at J, with 24 bases between the two ends. The CDR3 covers 17 residues. In germline, CDR1 is SGHTA, CDR2 FQGNSA. Here the CDR3 reads CASTPRGSTVRDTEAFF. The CDR3, as DNA: TGTGCCAGCACCCCCAGGGGATCGACAGTCCGGGACACTGAAGCTTTCTTT.

V usage is TRBV9 and J usage is TRBJ2-5; TRBD2 matches at 9 bases. V shed 4 bases and J 1 base; nucleotides not matched to a gene: 8. Germline CDR1 SGDLS, CDR2 YYNGEE. The CDR3 has 16 residues. CDR3 bases: TGTGCCAGCAGCCTTAACAGCGGGGGGATCCAAGAGACCCAGTACTTC. It codes for CASSLNSGGIQETQYF.

This chain connects TRBV4-3 to TRBJ1-1, with D possibly matching TRBD1 (5 bases). V lost 0 bases and J 4 bases, leaving 21 bases between the germline ends. The germline gives CDR1 LGHNA, CDR2 YSLEER. The CDR3 totals 18 residues. The CDR3, as DNA: TGCGCCAGCAGCCAAGACCCGGACCGCAGGGAACTTGTCACTGAAGCTTTCTTT. This sequence encodes CASSQDPDRRELVTEAFF.

The rearrangement joins TRBV15 to TRBJ1-1; 9 bases map to TRBD1. CDR1 is LNHNV, CDR2 YYDKDF, per germline (reference sequence). The CDR3 totals 14 residues. With V trimmed by 4 bases and J by 6 bases, 6 bases remained unmatched. In DNA form, the CDR3 reads TGTGCCACCAGCACCGCACAGGGGGCCCCTGAAGCTTTCTTT. It yields the protein CATSTAQGAPEAFF.

A remark on this clone: At one end, the junction sequence differs from germline, possibly due to a read error. The chain links TRBV18 to TRBJ1-1; the match to TRBD1 covers 9 bases. Germline V gene sequence: CDR1 KGHSH, CDR2 LQKENI. The CDR3 loop spans 15 amino acids. Here the CDR3 reads CASSLGQGKGTDAFF. The DNA for the CDR3 is TGTGCCAGCTCATTGGGACAGGGTAAGGGCACTGACGCTTTCTTT.

The chain joins TRBV2 to TRBJ2-5, with TRBD1 identical over 7 bases. Germline V gene lookup returns CDR1 SNHLY and CDR2 FYNNEI. The length of the CDR3 is 13 residues. V dropped 7 bases and J dropped 3; count of bases not matched to a gene: 5. The CDR3 sequence is CASIHQGEETQYF. The CDR3 coding sequence is TGTGCCAGCATTCATCAGGGGGAAGAGACCCAGTACTTC.

The V gene is TRBV9, the J gene TRBJ2-1, with TRBD2 identical over 15 bases. The CDR3 contains 18 residues. V dropped 4 bases and J dropped 2; count of bases not matched to a gene: 7. Germline CDR1 is SGDLS and CDR2 is YYNGEE. DNA for the CDR3: TGTGCCAGCAGCCCCCACGGGACTAGCGGGGGGCCCTACAATGAGCAGTTCTTC. Translating gives CASSPHGTSGGPYNEQFF.

The V and J genes are TRBV2 and TRBJ2-7, with D possibly being TRBD2 (6 bases). Germline CDR1 and CDR2: SNHLY and FYNNEI. V was pared by 7 bases and J by 6 bases, with 13 bases between. This CDR3 has 12 amino acids. The CDR3, as DNA: TGTGCCAGCAATATAGGGAGGATCGAGCAGTACTTC. It yields the protein CASNIGRIEQYF.

V gene TRBV9 combines with J gene TRBJ2-1, with D perhaps matching TRBD1 (7 bases). The CDR3 contains 15 residues. Trimming stripped 3 bases from V and 4 bases from J, with 14 bases between. Germline V gene sequence: CDR1 SGDLS, CDR2 YYNGEE. Here the CDR3 DNA reads TGTGCCAGCAGCGCGGAGGGGACAGAGTACAATGAGCAGTTCTTC. It translates to CASSAEGTEYNEQFF. Filled out from reference TRBV9 and TRBJ2-1, the complete variable domain reads DSGVTQTPKHLITATGQRVTLRCSPRSGDLSVYWYQQSLDQGLQFLIQYYNGEERAKGNILERFSAQQFPDLHSELNLSSLELGDSALYFCASSAEGTEYNEQFFGPGTRLTVL.